One T cell receptor (beta chain) is described in this entry. The specificity of this receptor is unknown. Nothing much larger sits one base from this clone, and base qualities are not available. The donors were healthy, HIV-negative adults with no recently reported acute infections or vaccinations. Every donor was a Caucasian adult residing in Nashville, Tennessee, USA. CD4+ T cells were enriched by magnetic negative selection; naive cells were then positively selected on CD45RA, and the negative fraction formed the memory subset. Blood was obtained by leukapheresis, after which PBMCs were separated by Ficoll-Histopaque density gradient centrifugation and cryopreserved in liquid nitrogen vapor phase. Analytical flow cytometry was used to check the purity and quantity of every magnetically sorted T cell population. From each sorted fraction, genomic DNA was isolated and quantified by UV absorbance on a Nanodrop 2000c.

These data come from a study of shared clonotypes between healthy human individuals (dated by TCRdb to the early 2020s). Some background on the complete study: The cohort included three men and a couple of women between 18 and 49 years of age. For each donor, three plates each were used for CD4 naive and CD4 memory, two plates were used for CD8 naive, and one plate was used for CD8 memory. To estimate repertoire size and how much clonotype sharing occurs between individuals, the study deeply sequenced the blood TCR repertoires of several healthy adults. Different laboratories and diverse techniques were used to prepare libraries and sequence TCR repertoires, to increase sequencing depth and limit assay-specific biases. Per donor, leukapheresis produced somewhere between about 0.94 and 8.9 billion PBMCs. Summary of the overall study and its limitations: Based on pairwise subsampling, the degree of clonotype sharing among donors was expected to be affected by sequencing depth. Larger estimated clonotype richness was generally found for naive subsets than for memory subsets. Clonotypes shared by all four sorted-subset donors showed higher generation probabilities than non-shared clonotypes. Rarefaction of sorted-subset datasets indicated incomplete sequencing despite the large sequencing depth. The genetic and exposure-history diversity represented was limited by the small number of donors. Sampling was restricted to blood, and TCR repertoires in tissues likely differ from the TCR repertoires found in blood. Around 5% of naive CD4, 3.5% of naive CD8, about 2.1% of memory CD4, and about 0.4% of memory CD8 clonotypes were shared across several donors.

TCR CDR3 regions were amplified from genomic DNA by multiplex PCR using the deep immunoSEQ assay. Genomic DNA extracted from each cell subset was distributed evenly over all wells of several immunoSEQ 96-well plates, and each plate served as one replicate. For sorted subsets, each replicate PCR was loaded with 200 ng genomic DNA, equivalent to 32,000 or so T cell genomes. Purified libraries were measured with a Qubit 3.0 fluorometer, size-checked on a Bioanalyzer 2100, and measured again with the KAPA Library Quantification kit. A separate single-read 150-cycle Illumina NextSeq 550 flow cell was used to sequence each immunoSEQ 96-well plate. The paper's data handling went like this. Because only junctional sequences without quality scores were contained in the immunoSEQ output, filtering matching that applied to full-length reads could not be performed. To assign V/J genes and CDR3, sequences were annotated against IMGT germline references using PyIR, a Python wrapper for IgBLAST v1.9. Reads were removed for weak V/J assignments (E-value above 1e-6), missing CDR3, stop codons, out-of-frame junctions, or ambiguous translated residues. V3J clonotypes were defined as sequences sharing an identical inferred V gene, J gene, and CDR3 amino acid sequence. To compute the percentage overlap between repertoires, the number of shared unique clonotypes was divided by the size of the smaller repertoire. Repertoire richness was assessed with RTK rarefaction, the Chao1 estimator, and Recon v2.1 estimates of unobserved clonotypes. Generation probabilities were computed with OLGA for all TCRbeta clonotypes obtained by the gDNA method from a handful of donors. The immuneACCESS repertoire file appears here via TCRdb, limited to in-frame rearrangements. These files lack a portion of the clones; in checked studies, under half of the deficit traces to unresolved V genes, and the cause of the others is not known. The D gene and trimming were derived from the DNA, and the V and J assignments and clone size from that table. The sample table holds about 680,000 clones, of which approximately 79% were seen once. The leading ten clones occupy about 1.8% of the sample.

Trimming takes 7 bases off V and 0 bases off J; junction bases not matched to a gene: 8. The CDR3 has 16 amino acids, counting the end cysteine and phenylalanine. The entry retains the CDR3 DNA only, 48 bases that are in frame from base 1. The germline V gene (reference sequence) yields LNHDA for CDR1 and SQIVND for CDR2. This TCR was sampled from a woman aged 25 to 45 in good health. Sequenced sample: memory CD4+ T cells sorted from blood. The sample's cell subset or site, from its label and the paper: CD45RA-negative fraction. The chain is assembled from TRBV19 and TRBJ1-5, and 8 junctional nucleotides match TRBD1. Read as DNA, the sequence is TGTGCCAGTATAGGCGGGACAGGTTATAGCAATCAGCCCCAGCATTTT. Translated, it gives CASIGGTGYSNQPQHF. When the CDR3 is completed using the reference TRBV19 and TRBJ1-5 genes on either side, the full variable domain is DGGITQSPKYLFRKEGQNVTLSCEQNLNHDAMYWYRQDPGQGLRLIYYSQIVNDFQKGDIAEGYSVSREKKESFPLTVTSAQKNPTAFYLCASIGGTGYSNQPQHFGDGTRLSIL.